Here is one T cell receptor (beta chain) with its context. The V and J ends lost 5 bases and 1 base, in that order; junction bases with no gene match: 4. CDR1 SGHAT and CDR2 FQDESV come from the germline V gene (reference sequence). The CDR3 runs to 16 residues. This sample was included in a study of blood T cell repertoires in COVID-19. Repertoires were generated with immunoSEQ multiplex PCR, while TCRdb's copy carries only in-frame clones and drops some. In the table there are about 520,000 clones, approximately 85% of which are singletons. The gene calls are TRBV11-1 and TRBJ2-2; TRBD2 matches at 10 bases. This receptor was identified in a human donor in a cohort sampled during active COVID-19. Sequencing used peripheral blood. The CDR3 loop is CASSPRTSGNTGELFF. CDR3 DNA: TGTGCCAGCAGCCCGAGGACTAGCGGGAACACCGGGGAGCTGTTTTTT.